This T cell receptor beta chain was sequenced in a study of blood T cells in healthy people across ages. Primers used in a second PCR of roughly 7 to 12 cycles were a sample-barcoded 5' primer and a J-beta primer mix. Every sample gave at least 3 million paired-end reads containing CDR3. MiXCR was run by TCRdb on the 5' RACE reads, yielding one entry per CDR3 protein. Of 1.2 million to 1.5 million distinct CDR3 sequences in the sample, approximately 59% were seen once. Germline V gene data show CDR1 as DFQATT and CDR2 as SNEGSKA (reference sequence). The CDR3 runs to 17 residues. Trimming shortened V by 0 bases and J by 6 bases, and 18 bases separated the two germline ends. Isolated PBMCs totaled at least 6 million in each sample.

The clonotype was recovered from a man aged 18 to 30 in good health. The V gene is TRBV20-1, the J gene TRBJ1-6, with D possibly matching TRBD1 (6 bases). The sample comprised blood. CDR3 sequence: CSARDPPGTGTNSPLHF. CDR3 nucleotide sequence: TGCAGTGCTAGAGATCCCCCCGGCACAGGGACTAATTCACCCCTCCACTTT.